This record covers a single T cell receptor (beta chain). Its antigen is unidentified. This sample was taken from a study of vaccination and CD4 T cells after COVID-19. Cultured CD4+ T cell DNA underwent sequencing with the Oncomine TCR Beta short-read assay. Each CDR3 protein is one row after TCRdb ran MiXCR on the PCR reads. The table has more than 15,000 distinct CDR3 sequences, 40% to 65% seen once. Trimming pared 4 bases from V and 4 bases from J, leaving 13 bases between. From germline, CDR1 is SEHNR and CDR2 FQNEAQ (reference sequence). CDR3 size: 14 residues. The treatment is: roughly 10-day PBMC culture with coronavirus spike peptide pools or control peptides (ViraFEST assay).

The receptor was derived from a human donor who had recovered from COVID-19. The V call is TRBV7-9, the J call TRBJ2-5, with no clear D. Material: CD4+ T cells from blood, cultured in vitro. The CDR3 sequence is CASSSRAPPETQYF. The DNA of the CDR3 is TGTGCCAGCAGCTCCCGGGCCCCCCCAGAGACCCAGTACTTC.